Following are 25 T cell receptor beta chains from one sample sequenced in a study of response to subunit inactivated influenza vaccine. TCRdb redid the calling of the RT-PCR reads with MiXCR, one entry per CDR3 protein. Among 540,000 or so distinct CDR3 sequences, 10% to 15% were seen once, and the ten largest hold around 13%. Specimen: PBMCs from blood, collected 45 days after vaccination. Source of these receptors: a man in his forties or fifties who received an inactivated influenza vaccine.

The chain couples TRBV7-9 to TRBJ2-3; TRBD1 matches 9 bases. J lost 4 bases, V lost 1 base, and 0 bases had no gene match. CDR3 size: 14 residues. Per the germline V gene, CDR1 is SEHNR and CDR2 is FQNEAQ (reference sequence). The CDR3 region is CASSLGDRADTQYF. The CDR3 nucleotides are TGTGCCAGCAGCTTAGGGGACAGGGCAGATACGCAGTATTTT.

This clonotype was counted a few times. The J gene is TRBJ2-3, the V gene TRBV5-4, with 7 bases identical to TRBD2. The CDR3 length is 15 residues. Germline V lookup: CDR1 SGHNT, CDR2 YYREEE (reference sequence). Trimming at V came to 4 bases and at J to 4 bases, leaving 9 bases not matched to a gene. The CDR3 DNA reads as TGTGCCAGCAGCCGGCGTGCGGGAGACGCAGATACGCAGTATTTT. Its translation: CASSRRAGDADTQYF.

The CDR3, as DNA: TGTGCCAGCAGGAGAGACGAGATAGCTAACTATGGCTACACCTTC. Amino acid sequence: CASRRDEIANYGYTF. V usage is TRBV12-3 or TRBV12-4 and J usage is TRBJ1-2; no firm D call. CDR3 length equals 15 residues. Trimming stripped 6 bases from V and 0 bases from J, with 14 bases between.

The chain combines TRBV7-2 with TRBJ2-1, with 8 bases lining up with TRBD2. This CDR3 has 17 residues. After removal of 5 bases from V and 4 bases from J, the junction contained 13 bases not matched to a gene. The germline gives CDR1 SGHTA, CDR2 FQGNSA. This CDR3 is CASSRIERGRPYNEQFF. The CDR3, as DNA: TGTGCCAGCAGCCGCATTGAGCGGGGGCGTCCGTACAATGAGCAGTTCTTC.

This clonotype was detected many times. V usage is TRBV27 and J usage is TRBJ1-1, with 8 bases fitting TRBD1. The germline CDR1 and CDR2 sequences are MNHEY and SMNVEV (reference sequence). J gave up 1 base and V 5 bases, and 6 bases lay outside the gene matches. CDR3 size: 15 residues. The CDR3 region has the DNA TGTGCCAGCAGTCCCCTGGGACAGGCGAACACTGAAGCTTTCTTT. Its protein product is CASSPLGQANTEAFF.

In this sample, this clonotype turned up a few times. The chain is built from TRBV3-1 and TRBJ1-1; D is perhaps TRBD1 (5 bases). V lost 4 bases and J lost 8, with 11 bases in between. Germline V lookup: CDR1 LGHDT, CDR2 YNNKEL (reference sequence). This CDR3 is 12 amino acids long. CDR3 nucleotide sequence: TGTGCCAGCAGCCCCAAGCCAGGGGAAGCTTTCTTT. Translation: CASSPKPGEAFF.

In this sample, this clonotype turned up many times. This chain joins TRBV7-2 and TRBJ1-6; the match to TRBD1 covers 8 bases. In germline, CDR1 is SGHTA, CDR2 FQGNSA. Trimming at V came to 1 base and at J to 10 bases, leaving 3 bases not matched to a gene. This CDR3 spans 14 amino acids. CDR3 sequence reads: CASSLGTGTSPLHF. The CDR3 nucleotides are TGTGCCAGCAGCTTAGGGACAGGGACCTCACCCCTCCACTTT.

This clonotype has only a few counts. This sequence joins TRBV6-1 and TRBJ2-1; 11 bases align to TRBD1. V was clipped by 6 bases and J by 9 bases; unmatched bases: 10. Germline CDR1 and CDR2: MNHNS and SASEGT. This CDR3 spans 15 amino acids. CDR3 loop: CASRDRDRGVREQFF. CDR3 nucleotides: TGTGCCAGCAGGGACCGGGACAGGGGGGTCCGTGAGCAGTTCTTC.

This chain uses TRBV11-2 with TRBJ2-3; TRBD2 might be the D (6 bases). The germline V and J ends were trimmed by 3 bases and 1 base, with 11 bases remaining between them. CDR1 is SGHAT, CDR2 FQNNGV, per germline. This CDR3 spans 15 amino acids. The CDR3 is CASSLRRGGTDTQYF. The CDR3 DNA reads TGTGCCAGCAGCTTGAGGCGGGGTGGCACAGATACGCAGTATTTT.

This clonotype has just a few counts. This rearrangement joins TRBV4-3 to TRBJ2-4; TRBD1 aligns across 7 bases. CDR3 length equals 14 residues. Germline CDR1 is LGHNA and CDR2 is YSLEER. J was trimmed by 15 bases and V by 2 bases; bases with no gene match: 13. CDR3 protein: CASSQSHYDRDTYF. As DNA, the CDR3 is TGCGCCAGCAGCCAATCCCACTATGACAGGGATACGTACTTC.

J is TRBJ1-5 and V is TRBV7-6; tentatively, D is TRBD1 (6 bases). The germline gives CDR1 SGHVS, CDR2 FNYEAQ. The CDR3 totals 15 residues. V was cut by 5 bases and J by 6 bases, with 17 bases left in between. The chain's CDR3 is CASSLGGAGSQPQHF. In DNA, the CDR3 is TGTGCCAGCAGCCTAGGGGGGGCGGGAAGTCAGCCCCAGCATTTT.

This clonotype appeared a few times. The V call is TRBV7-2, the J call TRBJ2-3, with D hard to call. Looked up from germline, CDR1 is SGHTA and CDR2 is FQGNSA. V lost 7 bases and J lost 6, with 14 bases in between. The CDR3 loop spans 13 amino acids. The CDR3 DNA is TGTGCCAGCACCCTACTGCAGGCGGATACGCAGTATTTT. It is translated as CASTLLQADTQYF.

This clonotype appeared many times. The CDR3 here is CAISEAQGNQPQHF. CDR3 DNA sequence: TGTGCCATCAGTGAGGCCCAGGGGAATCAGCCCCAGCATTTT. The chain has TRBV10-3 and TRBJ1-5, with D possibly matching TRBD1 (6 bases). V lost 2 bases, J lost 4 bases, and 9 bases lay in between. The germline CDR1 and CDR2 sequences are ENHRY and SYGVKD. The CDR3 runs to 14 residues.

This clonotype has a handful of counts. The V gene is TRBV9, the J gene TRBJ2-7; D not resolved. This CDR3 spans 16 amino acids. The V gene's germline CDR1 is SGDLS and CDR2 YYNGEE. Trimming pared 0 bases from V and 5 bases from J, leaving 18 bases between. CDR3 sequence reads: CASSVVPTEVLNEQYF. The CDR3 coding sequence is TGTGCCAGCAGCGTAGTGCCAACCGAGGTCTTAAACGAGCAGTACTTC.

This clonotype has only a few counts. V is TRBV7-9 and J is TRBJ1-1; possibly TRBD1 for D (6 bases). Germline CDR1 SEHNR, CDR2 FQNEAQ (reference sequence). The ends were cut back, 7 bases at V and 0 bases at J, with 12 bases in the middle. This CDR3 has 14 amino acids. This CDR3 reads CASNRDRLNTEAFF. The CDR3 DNA is TGTGCCAGCAACCGAGACAGGCTGAACACTGAAGCTTTCTTT.

V and J are TRBV20-1 and TRBJ1-5; D uncertain. V lost 0 bases and J 6 bases, leaving 15 bases between the germline ends. This CDR3 contains 15 residues. Germline assignment: CDR1 DFQATT and CDR2 SNEGSKA (reference sequence). CDR3 region: CSARDLGDVRQPQHF. The CDR3 region has the DNA TGCAGTGCTAGAGATCTTGGAGATGTTCGTCAGCCCCAGCATTTT.

The table lists this clonotype with a few counts. V gene TRBV5-6 combines with J gene TRBJ2-5; tentatively, D is TRBD1 (6 bases). Germline assignment: CDR1 SGHDT and CDR2 YYEEEE. This CDR3 spans 19 amino acids. The V end lost 0 bases, the J end lost 2 bases, and 23 bases lay between the germline ends. CDR3 DNA sequence: TGTGCCAGCAGCTTGGATCGGGACACGCACCGCCCAGCTCAAGAGACCCAGTACTTC. This codes for CASSLDRDTHRPAQETQYF.

The chain couples TRBV29-1 to TRBJ2-5, with D tentatively TRBD1 (7 bases). Trimming pared 2 bases from V and 6 bases from J, leaving 10 bases between. The CDR3 is made up of 12 amino acids. The V gene's germline CDR1 is SQVTM and CDR2 ANQGSEA. The CDR3 coding sequence is TGCAGCGTTGAACAGGGGGGAAAGACCCAGTACTTC. Translating it yields CSVEQGGKTQYF.

The V gene is TRBV12-3 or TRBV12-4, the J gene TRBJ2-1; 12 bases line up with TRBD2. The CDR3 length is 15 residues. V lost 5 bases, J lost 7 bases, and 6 bases stayed unmatched. Written as DNA, the CDR3 is TGTGCCAGCAGTGTACTAGCGGGAGGTTTGAATGAGCAGTTCTTC. Protein: CASSVLAGGLNEQFF.

The gene calls are TRBV28 and TRBJ2-7; 7 nucleotides line up with TRBD1. The germline gives CDR1 MDHEN, CDR2 SYDVKM. The CDR3 covers 14 residues. J lost 3 bases, V lost 4 bases, and 6 bases had no gene match. CDR3 residues: CASSSPGQNYEQYF. Here the CDR3 DNA reads TGTGCCAGCAGTTCCCCGGGACAGAACTACGAGCAGTACTTC.

This clonotype occurred a few times. This chain links TRBV28 with TRBJ2-5; D is tentatively TRBD1 or TRBD2 (5 bases each). Germline-derived CDR1 and CDR2 are MDHEN and SYDVKM. The CDR3 has 17 residues. Trimming cost V 6 bases and J 2 bases, with 22 bases left between them. The CDR3 coding sequence is TGTGCCAGCAGCCCCCCGGCCTGGGACCCAAGACAAGAGACCCAGTACTTC. Translated, it gives CASSPPAWDPRQETQYF.

The CDR3 protein is CASRNRGGSSPLHF. Here the CDR3 DNA reads TGTGCCAGCAGGAACAGGGGAGGAAGTTCACCCCTCCACTTT. This chain joins TRBV12-3 or TRBV12-4 and TRBJ1-6, with TRBD1 identical over 7 bases. V shed 6 bases and J 9 bases; nucleotides not matched to a gene: 8. CDR3 length: 14 amino acids.

The table lists this clonotype with a few counts. The chain recombines TRBV20-1 with TRBJ1-5, with 9 bases fitting TRBD1. From germline, CDR1 is DFQATT and CDR2 SNEGSKA (reference sequence). V lost 5 bases to trimming and J lost 6 bases; unmatched junction nucleotides: 8. The CDR3 is 14 amino acids. The CDR3 DNA sequence: TGCAGTGCTCGGGACAGGGAGGGGGGTCAGCCCCAGCATTTT. This translates into CSARDREGGQPQHF.

Only a few counts were recorded for this clonotype. The chain links TRBV4-3 to TRBJ2-3, with D maybe TRBD2 (6 bases). Germline-derived CDR1 and CDR2 are LGHNA and YSLEER. Deletions cut 4 bases from V and 2 bases from J, with 13 bases between. The CDR3 has 15 amino acids. CDR3 in DNA: TGCGCCAGCAGCCGGGGGACTTCTACCACAGATACGCAGTATTTT. Translating gives CASSRGTSTTDTQYF.

This clonotype was counted many times. The chain joins TRBV4-1 to TRBJ2-1; 7 positions match TRBD1. Looked up from germline, CDR1 is MGHRA and CDR2 is YSYEKL. The ends lost 3 bases at V and 2 bases at J; junction bases unmatched: 4. The CDR3 consists of 15 residues. The CDR3 protein is CASSQGTGAYNEQFF. The CDR3 coding sequence is TGCGCCAGCAGCCAGGGAACAGGGGCCTACAATGAGCAGTTCTTC.